A selection of T cell receptor beta chains follows, all from one sample in a study of T cells after yellow fever vaccination. TCRdb itself ran the 5' RACE reads through MiXCR, one entry per CDR3 protein. Of 450,000 to 600,000 distinct CDR3 sequences in the sample, around 16% are singletons; the top ten hold roughly a sixth. Specimen: PBMCs, collected around 5 days after the first yellow fever vaccination. All receptors come from a man in his late teens or twenties who received the YFV17D yellow fever vaccine. CDR3s include the opening cysteine and the closing phenylalanine or tryptophan. Size is stated for part of the rows, as once, few or many counts, or as a class when the clone is expanded.

size | V | CDR3
many | TRBV4-3 | CASSLRTGDTEAFF
few | TRBV2 | CASSVQTGGETQYF
NA | TRBV12-5 | CASGLVLAGRTDTQYF
NA | TRBV7-9 | CASSLMRGGHNEQFF
NA | TRBV20-1 | CSARTNINQPQHF
few | TRBV4-3 | CASSQYRLWRTGAGELFF
NA | TRBV19 | CASSIDRDEQYF
NA | TRBV6-2/TRBV6-3 | CASSYIPTTERQYRYEQYF
many | TRBV5-1 | CASSLAGVNEQFF
NA | TRBV12-3/TRBV12-4 | CASSLWRRETQYF
few | TRBV14 | CASSLIGTPVKFF
few | TRBV2 | CASNLQGVHEQYF
NA | TRBV5-6 | CASSLFAGEAYEQYF
NA | TRBV6-2/TRBV6-3 | CASRDRARETQYF
NA | TRBV28 | CASSLYSDSSDTQYF
NA | TRBV9 | CASSPTGAEQYF
once | TRBV18 | CASSLIAETSTDTQYF
NA | TRBV5-1 | CASSLAPGAINEQFF
few | TRBV5-1 | CASSFTGAKETQYF
NA | TRBV7-2 | CASSLLLAETQYF
NA | TRBV23-1 | CASTSTRPRYPPDTQYF
NA | TRBV5-5 | CASSLSQGTYGYTF
few | TRBV21-1 | CASSNRTGTSGNTIYF
NA | TRBV7-2 | CASSLVELAGGGSPLHF